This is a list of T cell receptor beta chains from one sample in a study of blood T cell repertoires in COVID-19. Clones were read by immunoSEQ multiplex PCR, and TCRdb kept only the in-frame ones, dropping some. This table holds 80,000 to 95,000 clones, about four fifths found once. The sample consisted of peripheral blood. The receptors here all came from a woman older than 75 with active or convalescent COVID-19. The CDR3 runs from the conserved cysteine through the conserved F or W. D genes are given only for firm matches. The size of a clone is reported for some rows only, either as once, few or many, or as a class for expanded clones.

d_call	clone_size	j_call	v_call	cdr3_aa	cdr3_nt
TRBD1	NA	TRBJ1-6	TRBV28	CASSPTGQGESPLHF	TGTGCCAGCAGTCCAACCGGACAGGGGGAATCACCCCTCCACTTT
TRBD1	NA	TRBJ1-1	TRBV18	CASSRQGGDFGAFF	TGTGCCAGCTCACGACAGGGAGGTGATTTTGGAGCTTTCTTT
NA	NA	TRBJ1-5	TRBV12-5	CASGLGDRNNQPQHF	TGTGCTAGTGGTTTGGGAGACAGGAACAATCAGCCCCAGCATTTT
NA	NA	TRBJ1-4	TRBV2	CASKAGRENEKLFF	TGTGCCAGCAAGGCAGGGAGGGAGAATGAAAAACTGTTTTTT
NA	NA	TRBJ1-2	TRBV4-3	CASSQDRGFGYTF	TGCGCCAGCAGCCAAGATCGGGGGTTTGGCTACACCTTC
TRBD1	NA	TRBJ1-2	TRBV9	CASSPTGTGANGYTF	TGTGCCAGCAGCCCCACCGGGACAGGGGCCAATGGCTACACCTTC
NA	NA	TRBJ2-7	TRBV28	CASSSLWSNSYEQYF	TGTGCCAGCAGTTCCCTGTGGTCTAACTCCTACGAGCAGTACTTC
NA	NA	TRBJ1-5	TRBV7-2	CASSFSSGQPQHF	TGTGCCAGCAGCTTCTCTTCAGGTCAGCCCCAGCATTTT
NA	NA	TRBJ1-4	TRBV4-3	CASSQVTSGEKLFF	TGCGCCAGCAGCCAAGTGACATCGGGGGAAAAACTGTTTTTT
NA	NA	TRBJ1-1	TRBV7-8	CASSLGPGTLDTEAFF	TGTGCCAGCAGCTTAGGCCCAGGGACATTAGACACTGAAGCTTTCTTT
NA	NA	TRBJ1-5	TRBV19	CASGGRKDQPQHF	TGTGCCAGTGGGGGGAGGAAGGATCAGCCCCAGCATTTT
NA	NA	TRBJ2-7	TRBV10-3	CAISRGAGGDQYF	TGTGCCATCAGCCGGGGGGCAGGGGGCGATCAGTACTTC
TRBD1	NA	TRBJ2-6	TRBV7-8	CASSLGPGGRTGANVLTF	TGTGCCAGCAGCTTAGGCCCAGGGGGTAGGACTGGGGCCAACGTCCTGACTTTC
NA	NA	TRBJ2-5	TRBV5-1	CASSLGTGQETQYF	TGCGCCAGCAGCTTGGGCACGGGGCAAGAGACCCAGTACTTC
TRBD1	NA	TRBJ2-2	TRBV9	CASSVAGTGITGELFF	TGTGCCAGCAGCGTAGCGGGGACAGGGATCACCGGGGAGCTGTTTTTT
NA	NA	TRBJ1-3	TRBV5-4	CASSLDLLEAGNTIYF	TGTGCCAGCAGCTTGGATTTACTTGAAGCTGGAAACACCATATATTTT
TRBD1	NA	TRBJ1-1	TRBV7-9	CASIRGTGITEAFF	TGTGCCAGCATCCGTGGGACAGGGATCACTGAAGCTTTCTTT
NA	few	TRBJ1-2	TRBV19	CASLRTDSPGGYTF	TGTGCCAGTTTGCGGACCGACAGTCCCGGGGGCTACACCTTC
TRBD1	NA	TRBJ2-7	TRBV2	CASDRGGEQYF	TGTGCCAGCGACAGGGGGGGCGAGCAGTACTTC
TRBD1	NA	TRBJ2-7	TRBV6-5	CASTRTGSYEQYF	TGTGCCAGCACTCGGACAGGGTCCTACGAGCAGTACTTC
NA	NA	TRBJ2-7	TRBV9	CASSVGVGRGQDEQYF	TGTGCCAGCAGCGTAGGGGTCGGGAGGGGGCAGGACGAGCAGTACTTC
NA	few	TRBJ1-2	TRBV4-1	CPTSHDSRENYGYTF	TGCCCCACCAGCCACGACTCCCGGGAGAACTATGGCTACACCTTC
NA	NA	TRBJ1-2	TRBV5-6	CASSPSFYGYTF	TGTGCCAGCAGCCCGAGTTTCTATGGCTACACCTTC
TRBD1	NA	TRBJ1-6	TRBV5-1	CASSALSTGTGYSPLHF	TGCGCCAGCAGCGCGCTGTCTACCGGGACAGGGTATTCACCCCTCCACTTT
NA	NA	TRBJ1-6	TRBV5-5	CASSHPLGGGNSPLHF	TGTGCCAGCAGCCATCCCCTGGGGGGTGGTAATTCACCCCTCCACTTT
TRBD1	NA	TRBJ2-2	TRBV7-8	CASSSGTGGTGELFF	TGTGCCAGCAGTTCCGGGACAGGGGGAACCGGGGAGCTGTTTTTT
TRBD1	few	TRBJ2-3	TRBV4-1	CASSQRAGGEDTQYF	TGCGCCAGCAGCCAAAGGGCAGGGGGCGAAGATACGCAGTATTTT
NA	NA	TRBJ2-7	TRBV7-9	CASSQGSSSLYEQYF	TGTGCCAGCAGCCAGGGGTCTAGTTCCTTATACGAGCAGTACTTC
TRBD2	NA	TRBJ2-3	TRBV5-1	CASSFLAGGSADTQYF	TGCGCCAGCAGCTTCCTAGCGGGGGGATCAGCAGATACGCAGTATTTT
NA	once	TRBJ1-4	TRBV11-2	CASSSFPGRNEKLFF	TGTGCCAGCAGCTCGTTTCCGGGTCGTAATGAAAAACTGTTTTTT
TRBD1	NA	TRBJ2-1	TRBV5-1	CASSLGTGGNEQFF	TGCGCCAGCAGCTTGGGGACAGGAGGCAATGAGCAGTTCTTC
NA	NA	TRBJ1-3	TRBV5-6	CASSSLRGTGNTIYF	TGTGCCAGCAGCTCGCTGCGGGGTACTGGAAACACCATATATTTT
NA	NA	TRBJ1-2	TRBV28	CASSFQNYGYTF	TGTGCCAGCAGTTTTCAGAACTATGGCTACACCTTC
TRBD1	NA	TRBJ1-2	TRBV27	CASSSRRKGQGSYYGYTF	TGTGCCAGCAGTTCTCGTAGAAAGGGACAGGGGAGTTACTATGGCTACACCTTC
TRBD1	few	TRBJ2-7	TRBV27	CASSRRVLKQGVDYEQYF	TGTGCCAGCAGTCGAAGGGTGCTAAAACAGGGGGTGGACTACGAGCAGTACTTC
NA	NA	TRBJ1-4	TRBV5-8	CASSGGQIATNEKLFF	TGTGCCAGCAGCGGAGGACAGATTGCAACTAATGAAAAACTGTTTTTT